This T cell receptor (beta chain) was recorded in a study of shared clonotypes between healthy human individuals. Overall study: Per donor, CD8 memory used one plate, CD8 naive used two, CD4 memory used three and CD4 naive used three. Study-wide results and caveats: Clonotype sharing among donors was expected to depend on sequencing depth.

V lost 4 bases, J lost 0 bases, and 5 bases stayed unmatched. The CDR3 length is 16 residues. Germline lookup yields CDR1 SGHKS and CDR2 YYEKEE (reference sequence). Remarks on this clone: The antigen remains unidentified. This sample includes further DNA sequences coding for the same CDR3.

Data came from immunoSEQ multiplex PCR; TCRdb stores just in-frame clones and leaves some out. Of 1.5 million to 1.9 million clones listed, 95% to 99% are singletons. This TCR derives from a man under 40 in good health. Sequencing was carried out using naive CD4+ T cells sorted from blood. The subset is: CD45RA+ positively selected. The chain recombines TRBV5-5 with TRBJ2-1; TRBD2 matches at 9 bases. CDR3 residues: CASSLGLASSYNEQFF. CDR3 sequence (DNA): TGTGCCAGCAGCCTCGGACTAGCGAGCTCCTACAATGAGCAGTTCTTC.